This record concerns one T cell receptor beta chain sequence. Many counts were recorded for this clonotype. The target of this receptor is not known. Base qualities are not recorded, but no much larger clone differs from it by a single base. These reads were obtained on an Illumina HiSeq 1500. TCRdb trimmed public reads at Q25 via fastp, called clones via MiXCR and kept in-frame beta chains. Here each entry gathers all rows of one CDR3 protein and keeps the most common genes and DNA. Counted in this sample were under 600,000 distinct CDR3 sequences; approximately 15% of them appeared once. More than 20% of the sample is in the top ten clones. A distance of 16 bases separates the germline ends of V and J, which lose 5 bases and 8 bases respectively. CDR1 and CDR2, per the germline V gene, are SGHVS and FQNEAQ. Including the terminal cysteine and phenylalanine, the CDR3 comprises 14 residues. Of all the DNA, just the CDR3 is kept, 42 bases in frame from base 1.

This sample stems from a study of T cell repertoires in cytomegalovirus infection (dated by TCRdb to the late 2010s). About the full investigation: Donor HLA type was relevant to the analysis, as public TCR beta signatures indicated carriage of CMV infection together with the matching HLA type. What the research found in general, with its limitations: In the ex vivo response, HLA-C-restricted CMV-specific TCR beta clonotypes were dominant, and in two of eight donors the single most frequent clonotype came from this HLA-C-restricted group. Carriers of CMV infection plus the relevant HLA type were discriminated by the cumulative frequency of public TCR beta family members in the study cohort and in an independent roughly 380-donor cohort.

The chain was built from TRBV7-8 and TRBJ1-5; TRBD1 is perhaps the D gene, given 5 matching bases. Sequencing input: CD8+ T cells from PBMCs. The receptor was derived from a human donor in good health (CMV status not recorded). Some clones in this sample may be carry-over from other donors' samples. The CDR3 reads CASSLNVGREPQHF. The DNA sequence is given as TGTGCCAGCAGCCTAAATGTGGGCAGGGAGCCCCAGCATTTT. With the rest looked up from the reference TRBV7-8 and TRBJ1-5 genes rather than sequenced, the full variable domain is GAGVSQSPRYKVAKRGQDVALRCDPISGHVSLFWYQQALGQGPEFLTYFQNEAQLDKSGLPSDRFFAERPEGSVSTLKIQRTQQEDSAVYLCASSLNVGREPQHFGDGTRLSIL.